The present TCR beta chain was sequenced within a study of cytomegalovirus exposure and HLA in healthy donors (dated by TCRdb to 2016 to 2017). In terms of the full investigation: According to an earlier analysis of several hundred of the donors, roughly 180 million T cells yielded 117 million unique TCR beta sequences and approximately 280 Gb of sequence data. Every discovery cohort repertoire had been produced on one sequencing platform. To predict cytomegalovirus infection status, the study combined high-throughput TCR immunosequencing, statistical association of individual TCRs with disease status, and machine learning. Genome-wide SNP genotypes for about 65% of the roughly 670 donors were used in a later genetic analysis, which treated that subset as a discovery cohort. In the later analysis, no new phenotypic data were used to find candidate immune exposures; instead, reliance was placed on TCR beta sequences and their occurrence across donors. The study profiled the T cell repertoires of about 640 subjects by immunosequencing and related them to cytomegalovirus serostatus. To study patterns of TCR occurrence, a later analysis re-analyzed previously published TCR beta repertoires from just over 650 donors and added high-resolution HLA genotyping. The study aimed to test whether cataloging public T cell receptors could reveal signatures of past pathogen exposure. To decide whether each TCR beta V gene segment behaved as functional or pseudogenic, an earlier analysis of nearly 600 of the donors relied on high-throughput TCR beta sequencing. Five DR-DQ haplotypes were handled as single units for association and clustering because linkage in the cohort was strong. An early release that covered fewer than 750 HLA-typed donors contained 300 to 350 gigabases of sequencing data and 65 million to 100 million unique TCR sequences. Donor age, sex, ethnicity and CMV serostatus were compiled together with the repertoire data. Among the roughly 380 genotyped donors, around 81% belonged to the genetic ancestry cluster associated with self-reported Caucasian donors. Across some 400 genotyped donors of the cohort, an average of about 240,000 unique TCR beta nucleotide sequences per donor were sequenced, and approximately 17% of those sequences were non-productive. The number of donors typed differed by locus, with about 629-630 for A, B, C, DRB1 and DQB1, around 560 for DQA1, approximately 570 for DPA1, and around 450 for DPB1. Besides the first cohort of under 700 subjects, a separate validation cohort made up of roughly 120 different subjects was used. HLA typing covered class I and class II loci at four-digit resolution.

The library was prepared using the immunoSEQ multiplex PCR assay. For the multiplex PCR, a mixture combining 60 forward primers for TCR Vbeta segments and 13 reverse primers for TCR Jbeta segments was used. Amplification of the CDR3 region of rearranged TCR beta genes was performed with a multiplex PCR assay on genomic DNA. On the Illumina HiSeq System, the amplified TCR beta libraries were sequenced as 87-base-pair reads. The paper's data handling went like this. A later analysis counted some 74 million unique TCR beta chains across the roughly 700 repertoires, and around 12 million of these chains were shared by at least two donors. Raw reads were error-corrected and collapsed into unique sequences by a nearest-neighbor algorithm in which closely related sequences were merged to remove PCR and sequencing errors. To assign V, D and J gene segments, CDR3 sequences were aligned to IMGT reference sequences. Each retained sequence needed at least a six-nucleotide match to both a V gene segment and a J gene segment. A rearrangement counted as productive if the CDR3 had no stop codons and remained in frame with V and J, and every other rearrangement counted as non-productive. CDR3 was defined by IMGT convention, running from the second conserved V-encoded cysteine to the conserved J-encoded phenylalanine. The earlier analysis of approximately 590 of the donors excluded any sequence lacking an unambiguous match to a single V gene segment. An earlier analysis of several hundred of the donors called V segments functional above 56.7% productive rearrangements and segregating when the between-donor standard deviation exceeded 5%. A statistical classification framework was developed to diagnose cytomegalovirus status using the catalog of TCR beta chain sequences. A later analysis assigned V and J genes by comparing TCR nucleotide sequences with IMGT/GENE-DB human TR gene sequences. A later analysis assigned CDR3 sequences and most-parsimonious VDJ recombination scenarios with the TCRdist pipeline. A later analysis defined each TCR beta chain by its CDR3 amino acid sequence plus V-gene family, and excluded reads lacking a unique V-gene family. In a later analysis, nearly 600 highly shared, low-generation-probability nucleotide sequences were removed to address suspected cross-contamination and a sequencing artifact. A later analysis calculated a clonal expansion index for each public chain from normalized within-repertoire ranks of inferred template counts. Generation probabilities in a later analysis came from a VDJ recombination model fitted to out-of-frame rearrangements, and those results were checked against IGoR. A later analysis scored TCR-TCR, TCR-HLA and TCR-CMV co-occurrence with hypergeometric tests, applying a repertoire-size bias correction to TCR pairs. To estimate false discovery rates, a later analysis permuted the HLA or CMV assignments 20 times. In a later analysis, co-occurring TCRs were grouped using DBSCAN, with TCRdist sequence similarity added in when clustering inside HLA-allele-positive subsets. Co-occurrence clustering excluded repertoires with fewer than 30,000 or more than 120,000 public chains, plus five with anomalous nucleotide sharing. TCRdb mirrors the immuneACCESS table, restricted to in-frame sequences. Some clones are absent from its copies; in checked studies, under half trace to an unresolved V gene, and the reason for the others is unknown. V and J calls and clone size are those listed in that table; D and trimming were worked out from the DNA. The sample records 150,000 to 200,000 clones, roughly 74% of which are singletons. The top ten clones comprise over 4.5% of the sample.

Comment on this clone: Its antigen has not been determined. No qualities accompany the bases; no much larger clone lies one base away.

The cohort comprised 666 healthy bone marrow donors. Cohort members were all nominally healthy when sampled, although unrecorded immune exposures were likely present. The donor tested CMV seronegative, placing the donor among the roughly 340 seronegative members of the cohort. Each donor provided a peripheral blood sample, and peripheral blood mononuclear cells were used for TCR beta sequencing. The Qiagen DNeasy Blood Extraction Kit was used to extract genomic DNA from the blood cell samples. Summary of the overall study and its limitations: A cluster of highly shared sequence variants was judged likely to be a technical artifact of the sequencing pipeline. A later analysis found that most CMV-associated TCR beta chains appeared HLA-restricted, with HLA associations seemingly driven largely by CMV exposure. Several of the top co-occurrence clusters appeared to be linked to parvovirus B19, influenza, CMV and Epstein-Barr virus, according to a later analysis. In this cohort, only TCR beta chains were sequenced, and detectable features were limited by the absence of alpha or paired-chain data. The presence/absence analyses assumed that sequencing depth was roughly uniform across donors, and that assumption may not be true. A few of the identified cytomegalovirus-associated TCR beta chains were confirmed in vitro to be specific for cytomegalovirus antigens. Because counts were too low, some 16 rarely observed V segments, including chromosome 9 orphons, were excluded from the earlier analysis of around 640 of the donors. In a later analysis, about 16,000 TCR beta sequences were associated with specific HLA alleles at a false discovery rate of 0.05. In a later genetic analysis, a missense DCLRE1C variant was associated with V-gene and J-gene trimming of TCR beta chains, and the association was replicated in an independent cohort. Linkage disequilibrium might explain the correlated functional status among segregating V segments, but an unknown experimental factor could not be excluded. A further reported finding was that TCR beta sequences accurately predicted the HLA-A and HLA-B alleles for most subjects in the first cohort. In a later analysis, HLA-associated TCR beta chains were found to be more clonally expanded and to have lower generation probabilities than equally common non-associated chains. According to a later genetic analysis, donors in an Asian-associated ancestry cluster had fewer N-insertions in productive TCRs than the approximately 610-donor mean. Most TCR sequences were seen in very few donors, while some public TCRs were found in many individuals. CMV serostatus was the only immune exposure information available for the cohort. The authors suggested that the approach could potentially be generalized to other disease states and immunological phenotypes. In both the original and validation cohorts, the classifier was reported to diagnose cytomegalovirus status with high specificity and sensitivity. Broadly in line with IMGT annotations, most TCR beta V segments showed up in productive rearrangements about 90% or about 30% of the time in an earlier analysis of approximately 640 of the donors. When HLA alleles, especially DR and DQ, strongly co-occurred, TCR associations were difficult to assign to individual alleles. The study listed 150 to 200 TCR beta chains as associated with cytomegalovirus. A later analysis found that TCR association rates varied across HLA loci, with DRB1 alleles showing the most associated TCRs and HLA-C alleles the fewest. Because HLA typing was unavailable for some donors at each locus, only the typed subset was used in association tests.

Sequencing was performed on PBMCs. This TCR was recovered from a male donor in good health and CMV-seronegative.

The CDR3 in this case is CASSMKGTGSWIGELFF. DNA sequence: TGTGCCAGTAGTATGAAGGGGACAGGGAGTTGGATCGGGGAGCTGTTTTTT. This sequence uses TRBV19 and TRBJ2-2, and 9 bases in between align with TRBD1. CDR1 and CDR2, per the germline V gene (reference sequence), are LNHDA and SQIVND. From the cysteine through the phenylalanine, the CDR3 covers 17 amino acids. Only the CDR3 part of the read is kept: 51 bases, read in frame from the first base. The V end gives up 3 bases and the J end 7 bases, leaving 12 bases in the junction not matched to a gene.